The clone carrying this T cell receptor (beta chain) was observed a single time. No antigen is known for it. One base away lies a much larger clone, so this may be a sequencing read error. Generation of TCR beta libraries employed quantitative 5'-RACE incorporating molecular barcodes. MiXCR, run by TCRdb on the 5' RACE reads, gives a single entry per CDR3 protein. The sample shows about 510,000 distinct CDR3 sequences, under 5.5% of them seen only once. This sample was included in a study of CD8 T cells in ankylosing spondylitis. Study results and caveats: Peripheral blood held disease-linked clones only at relatively low frequency, and these were CD8+. Made up of eight highly homologous variants, a TCR beta motif appeared characteristic of ankylosing spondylitis blood. Both synovial fluid and blood in reactive arthritis had previously been reported to carry some motif variants.

The CDR3 is 13 amino acids. CDR1 and CDR2 from the germline V gene are SGHTS and YDEGEE. This TCR came from a male donor with ankylosing spondylitis. The chain links TRBV5-8 to TRBJ2-4; 7 positions match TRBD1. The sequencing sample was made of blood, either unsorted or a sorted T cell fraction (not recorded which). CDR3: CASSSAGGNIQCF. As DNA, the CDR3 is TGTGCCAGCAGCTCGGCAGGGGGAAACATTCAGTGCTTC.